The 22 T cell receptor beta chains below all came from one sample that was sequenced in a study of blood T cell repertoires in COVID-19. The assay was immunoSEQ multiplex PCR, and TCRdb's table has in-frame clones only and misses some. The sample holds 300,000 to 400,000 clones, approximately 88% seen once. Sequences were obtained from PBMCs or T cells enriched from blood (not recorded which). These receptors were taken from a man aged 55 to 70 who had recovered from COVID-19.

The chain's CDR3 is CASSSPSIAGVKETQYF. CDR3 nucleotides: TGTGCCAGCAGTTCCCCGTCGATAGCGGGAGTGAAGGAGACCCAGTACTTC. This chain links TRBV28 with TRBJ2-5; TRBD2 matches 9 bases. The junction had 14 bases not matched to a gene; V was cut back by 4 bases and J by 5 bases. Germline V gene lookup returns CDR1 MDHEN and CDR2 SYDVKM. The CDR3 runs to 17 residues.

The rearrangement links TRBV6-5 to TRBJ2-3, with D maybe TRBD1 (5 bases). The CDR3 has 15 residues. V lost 0 bases, J lost 4 bases, and 11 bases lay in between. Germline CDR1 MNHEY, CDR2 SVGAGI. The CDR3 region has the DNA TGTGCCAGCAGTTACTCTAATCAGGGCGCAGATACGCAGTATTTT. As protein: CASSYSNQGADTQYF.

The chain combines TRBV6-1 with TRBJ2-7, with TRBD1 matching over 12 bases. The CDR3 covers 15 residues. Germline trimming cut 6 bases from V and 5 bases from J; bases unmatched to any gene: 8. Looked up from germline, CDR1 is MNHNS and CDR2 is SASEGT. CDR3 amino acids: CASSFPGTGGDEQYF. For the CDR3, the DNA is TGTGCCAGCAGCTTTCCCGGGACAGGGGGCGACGAGCAGTACTTC.

J is TRBJ2-7 and V is TRBV19, with TRBD2 identical over 9 bases. The V gene end was trimmed by 8 bases and the J gene end by 0 bases; junction bases not matched to a gene: 5. CDR1 and CDR2 (germline): LNHDA, SQIVND (reference sequence). CDR3 length equals 14 residues. The CDR3, as DNA: TGTGCCAGTCGGCTAGCGGGAAACTCCTACGAGCAGTACTTC. This translates into CASRLAGNSYEQYF.

This chain links TRBV7-2 with TRBJ2-1; D is perhaps TRBD2 (5 bases). The CDR3 extends over 15 amino acids. V lost 5 bases and J lost 2, with 13 bases in between. The germline V gene encodes CDR1 SGHTA and CDR2 FQGNSA. This CDR3 reads CASSGRGLPYNEQFF. DNA for the CDR3: TGTGCCAGCAGCGGCCGAGGGCTCCCCTACAATGAGCAGTTCTTC.

The CDR3 DNA sequence: TGTGCCAGCACCCTGGGAGGGGGAGACTATGGCTACACCTTC. As protein: CASTLGGGDYGYTF. This chain connects TRBV6-5 to TRBJ1-2; weak D call: TRBD1 (6 bases). V gave up 7 bases and J gave up 3 bases, with 15 bases separating them. This CDR3 has 14 amino acids. Germline loops: CDR1 MNHEY, CDR2 SVGAGI.

The rearrangement uses TRBV5-1 and TRBJ2-7; D is undetermined. The CDR3 loop spans 14 amino acids. The germline gives CDR1 SGHRS, CDR2 YFSETQ. V dropped 0 bases and J dropped 1 base, with 8 bases sitting between them. CDR3 sequence (DNA): TGCGCCAGCAGCTTGGATGGAGAATCCTACGAGCAGTACTTC. Protein: CASSLDGESYEQYF.

The V and J genes are TRBV15 and TRBJ1-1; no firm D call. The CDR3 runs 14 residues. The germline V gene encodes CDR1 LNHNV and CDR2 YYDKDF (reference sequence). V was clipped by 0 bases and J by 0 bases, with 5 bases between them. The CDR3 coding sequence is TGTGCCACCAGCAGAGAACAGATGAACACTGAAGCTTTCTTT. Translating it yields CATSREQMNTEAFF.

This chain uses TRBV3-1 (or the pseudogene TRBV3-2) with TRBJ1-5; D not certain. V dropped 1 base and J dropped 4 bases, with 8 bases sitting between them. The germline V gene encodes CDR1 LGHDT and CDR2 YNNKEL (reference sequence). This CDR3 contains 14 residues. The CDR3, as DNA: TGTGCCAGCAGCCAAGGTAATCTAAATCAGCCCCAGCATTTT. Its translation is CASSQGNLNQPQHF.

The genes are TRBV13 and TRBJ2-1; no firm D call. The CDR3 loop spans 14 amino acids. V dropped 4 bases and J dropped 6 bases, with 13 bases sitting between them. CDR1 and CDR2 (germline): PRHDT, FYEKMQ (reference sequence). The DNA of the CDR3 is TGTGCCAGCAGCTACCCGACAAAAGTCAATGAGCAGTTCTTC. It yields the protein CASSYPTKVNEQFF. Complete variable domain (other parts from reference TRBV13 and TRBJ2-1): AAGVIQSPRHLIKEKRETATLKCYPIPRHDTVYWYQQGPGQDPQFLISFYEKMQSDKGSIPDRFSAQQFSDYHSELNMSSLELGDSALYFCASSYPTKVNEQFFGPGTRLTVL.

J is TRBJ1-5 and V is TRBV6-5, with 8 bases lining up with TRBD1. Germline assignment: CDR1 MNHEY and CDR2 SVGAGI. This CDR3 has 13 residues. With 6 bases clipped from V and 4 bases from J, the junction kept 2 bases outside the gene matches. The CDR3 loop reads CASSQGANQPQHF. CDR3 DNA sequence: TGTGCCAGCAGCCAGGGGGCTAATCAGCCCCAGCATTTT.

The gene calls are TRBV7-9 and TRBJ1-1, with D unresolved. Between the trimmed V and J ends, which lost 4 bases and 0 bases, there was a span of 9 bases. CDR1 SEHNR and CDR2 FQNEAQ come from the germline V gene (reference sequence). CDR3 length equals 14 residues. CDR3 sequence: CASSSQVVNTEAFF. The CDR3 bases are TGTGCCAGCAGCTCCCAGGTTGTGAACACTGAAGCTTTCTTT.

The chain is built from TRBV11-2 and TRBJ2-1, with 10 nucleotides matching TRBD1. Germline CDR1 reads SGHAT; CDR2 reads FQNNGV. With V trimmed by 5 bases and J by 3 bases, 4 bases remained unmatched. This CDR3 contains 15 residues. The CDR3 nucleotides are TGTGCCAGCAGCCCCGGGACAGGGGTCTACAATGAGCAGTTCTTC. Translation: CASSPGTGVYNEQFF.

The CDR3 protein is CASSVETVSHGYTF. CDR3 bases: TGTGCCAGCAGCGTAGAAACGGTGTCCCATGGCTACACCTTC. The V and J genes are TRBV9 and TRBJ1-2; D is unclear. V lost 0 bases to trimming and J lost 6 bases, with 12 bases between them. Germline V gene sequence: CDR1 SGDLS, CDR2 YYNGEE. This CDR3 is 14 amino acids long.

The V call is TRBV28, the J call TRBJ1-4; no clear D gene. V lost 11 bases to trimming and J lost 5 bases, with 9 bases between them. This CDR3 contains 11 residues. From germline, CDR1 is MDHEN and CDR2 SYDVKM. The CDR3 sequence: CALRGNEKLFF. Here the CDR3 DNA reads TGTGCCCTCAGAGGGAATGAAAAACTGTTTTTT.

The chain is built from TRBV5-1 and TRBJ2-7; D unclear. V was shortened by 0 bases and J by 5 bases, with 15 bases between the two germline ends. CDR3 size: 15 residues. CDR1 is SGHRS, CDR2 YFSETQ, per germline. CDR3 DNA sequence: TGCGCCAGCAGCTTGGCCGGAATCGCTACAGACGAGCAGTACTTC. This translates into CASSLAGIATDEQYF.

The gene calls are TRBV4-2 and TRBJ1-2; D possibly corresponds to TRBD1 (6 bases). Trimming cost V 0 bases and J 4 bases, with 9 bases left between them. The CDR3 consists of 14 residues. Germline CDR1 reads LGHNA; CDR2 reads YNFKEQ. The CDR3 sequence: CASSQEGAGYGYTF. The CDR3 coding sequence is TGTGCCAGCAGCCAAGAGGGGGCCGGCTATGGCTACACCTTC.

This chain links TRBV10-1 with TRBJ2-7, with TRBD2 as a possible D gene (5 bases). This CDR3 comprises 14 residues. Germline V gene sequence: CDR1 WNHNN, CDR2 SYGVQD (reference sequence). Trimming removed 8 bases from V and 2 bases from J, with 16 bases in between. As DNA, the CDR3 is TGCGCCAGCTCAAGGAAAGGGAGAACCTACGAGCAGTACTTC. This gives the protein CASSRKGRTYEQYF.

This chain uses TRBV28 with TRBJ2-7; 7 bases agree with TRBD1. This CDR3 spans 16 amino acids. CDR1 and CDR2 from the germline V gene are MDHEN and SYDVKM. Germline trimming cut 2 bases from V and 2 bases from J; bases unmatched to any gene: 9. CDR3 residues: CASSLGPATGPYEQYF. The DNA of the CDR3 is TGTGCCAGCAGTTTAGGCCCCGCGACAGGGCCCTACGAGCAGTACTTC. The full variable domain, with the rest looked up from reference TRBV28 and TRBJ2-7, is DVKVTQSSRYLVKRTGEKVFLECVQDMDHENMFWYRQDPGLGLRLIYFSYDVKMKEKGDIPEGYSVSREKKERFSLILESASTNQTSMYLCASSLGPATGPYEQYFGPGTRLTVT.

The rearrangement joins TRBV29-1 to TRBJ2-3; D ambiguous. Germline-derived CDR1 and CDR2 are SQVTM and ANQGSEA. The CDR3 totals 11 residues. Trimming shortened V by 8 bases and J by 2 bases, and 8 bases separated the two germline ends. CDR3 region: CSLRVTDTQYF. In DNA, the CDR3 is TGCAGCCTGAGAGTCACAGATACGCAGTATTTT.

The rearrangement uses TRBV27 and TRBJ2-1; 7 positions match TRBD2. The CDR3 has 14 residues. Unmatched junction bases numbered 4, after V lost 3 bases and J lost 5 bases. CDR1 is MNHEY, CDR2 SMNVEV, per germline (reference sequence). The DNA for the CDR3 is TGTGCCAGCAGTTTCTTGCGGGAGAACAATGAGCAGTTCTTC. Its protein product is CASSFLRENNEQFF.

The V call is TRBV11-1, the J call TRBJ2-3; D perhaps matches TRBD2 (7 bases). The germline V gene has CDR1 SGHAT and CDR2 FQDESV (reference sequence). Trimming left V 5 bases short and J 2 bases short, with 11 bases between. The CDR3 covers 14 residues. The chain's CDR3 is CASSRGAHTDTQYF. The CDR3 bases are TGTGCCAGCAGCCGGGGGGCACACACAGATACGCAGTATTTT. The full variable domain, with the rest looked up from reference TRBV11-1 and TRBJ2-3, is EAEVAQSPRYKITEKSQAVAFWCDPISGHATLYWYRQILGQGPELLVQFQDESVVDDSQLPKDRFSAERLKGVDSTLKIQPAELGDSAMYLCASSRGAHTDTQYFGPGTRLTVL.